Presented here are 23 T cell receptor beta chains from one specimen sequenced in a study of human T cells and chemical hapten exposure. MiXCR, applied by TCRdb to the RACE reads, yields one record per CDR3 protein. The sample has over 130,000 distinct CDR3 sequences, 12% seen once; the top ten hold about 1.4%. As for time point: patch test 2, 6 weeks after DPC sensitization. Treatment described: therapeutic diphenylcyclopropenone sensitization with weekly scalp DPC. Sequences were derived from whole blood, sampled in connection with sensitization to the hapten diphenylcyclopropenone (DPC). The receptors originated from a woman aged 45-65 years with alopecia areata. Some clones in this sample may be carry-over from other donors' samples.

The chain combines TRBV9 with TRBJ2-1; possibly TRBD1 or TRBD2 for D (5 bases each). The CDR3 is 16 residues long. Germline assignment: CDR1 SGDLS and CDR2 YYNGEE. With 3 bases removed from V and 7 bases from J, the gap between germline ends came to 20 bases. The CDR3 region is CASSALPRDPRNEQFF. CDR3 coding DNA: TGTGCCAGCAGCGCCCTGCCTCGGGACCCTCGGAATGAGCAGTTCTTC.

This chain uses TRBV24-1 with TRBJ2-2; D is perhaps TRBD2 (5 bases). CDR3 length equals 15 residues. Germline loops: CDR1 KGHDR, CDR2 SFDVKD. With 9 bases removed from V and 1 base from J, the gap between germline ends came to 14 bases. The CDR3 DNA is TGTGCCACCGGCCCACTGAGCGGGAACACCGGGGAGCTGTTTTTT. This sequence encodes CATGPLSGNTGELFF.

This clonotype was seen more than once but under ten times. J is TRBJ2-5 and V is TRBV19, with 12 bases fitting TRBD2. Trimming took 6 bases from V and 3 from J; bases not matched to a gene: 17. The CDR3 runs to 19 residues. Germline CDR1 is LNHDA and CDR2 is SQIVND (reference sequence). The CDR3 spells CASRGGGATSGRSKETQYF. The CDR3, as DNA: TGTGCCAGTAGAGGAGGAGGCGCTACTAGCGGGAGGTCTAAAGAGACCCAGTACTTC.

This chain joins TRBV19 and TRBJ1-5, with no clear D. Trimming removed 5 bases from V and 3 bases from J, with 8 bases in between. CDR3 length equals 13 residues. Looked up from germline, CDR1 is LNHDA and CDR2 is SQIVND (reference sequence). The CDR3 bases are TGTGCCAGTAGTGACCGCATCAATCAGCCCCAGCATTTT. Protein product: CASSDRINQPQHF.

This chain connects TRBV11-2 to TRBJ2-1; D perhaps matches TRBD2 (6 bases). CDR3 length equals 15 residues. The germline CDR1 and CDR2 sequences are SGHAT and FQNNGV. The V and J ends lost 1 base and 5 bases respectively, with 12 bases between them. CDR3 region: CASSLGASDHNEQFF. CDR3 DNA: TGTGCCAGCAGCTTAGGGGCTAGCGATCACAATGAGCAGTTCTTC.

This clonotype has at least ten counts. The rearrangement links TRBV7-9 to TRBJ2-3; 10 bases agree with TRBD2. CDR1 is SEHNR and CDR2 is FQNEAQ in the germline V gene (reference sequence). V shed 6 bases and J 3 bases; nucleotides not matched to a gene: 6. The CDR3 sequence is 15 residues long. The CDR3 reads CASSTSSGSTDTQYF. CDR3 nucleotide sequence: TGTGCCAGCAGTACCTCTAGCGGGAGTACAGATACGCAGTATTTT.

This clonotype has just a few counts. CDR3 amino acids: CASSSTPNSRETQYF. CDR3 in DNA: TGTGCCAGCAGCTCGACCCCAAACTCCAGGGAGACCCAGTACTTC. This rearrangement joins TRBV7-6 to TRBJ2-5, with no clear D. V was trimmed by 4 bases and J by 5 bases, leaving 17 bases between them. Germline V lookup: CDR1 SGHVS, CDR2 FNYEAQ. The CDR3 runs 15 residues.

The gene calls are TRBV28 and TRBJ2-3, with 11 positions matching TRBD2. V trimming: 5 bases; J trimming: 2 bases; junction bases outside the gene matches: 6. This CDR3 has 16 amino acids. The germline CDR1 and CDR2 sequences are MDHEN and SYDVKM. The CDR3 DNA is TGTGCCAGCAGTCTCCCGGGACTAGCGGTCACAGATACGCAGTATTTT. Amino acid sequence: CASSLPGLAVTDTQYF.

The table lists this clonotype with a count of one. The genes are TRBV6-1 and TRBJ2-1; 13 bases are shared with TRBD2. V gave up 8 bases and J gave up 8 bases; unmatched junction bases: 6. Germline V gene sequence: CDR1 MNHNS, CDR2 SASEGT. The CDR3 runs to 14 residues. This chain's CDR3 is CASLTSGRVDEQFF. CDR3 DNA sequence: TGTGCCAGCCTTACTAGCGGGAGGGTCGATGAGCAGTTCTTC.

In this sample, this clonotype turned up many times. Here the CDR3 DNA reads TGCAGTGCTAGAGATCCGCGGGACCATTCCTACAATGAGCAGTTCTTC. Translated: CSARDPRDHSYNEQFF. The V and J genes are TRBV20-1 and TRBJ2-1; D may be TRBD2 (6 bases). Trimming took 0 bases from V and 1 from J, leaving 13 bases between them. CDR3 length equals 16 residues. Per the germline V gene, CDR1 is DFQATT and CDR2 is SNEGSKA (reference sequence).

At least ten counts were recorded for this clonotype. The CDR3 bases are TGCGCCAGCAGGTCAGGCCTCCCTCTCACAGATACGCAGTATTTT. It encodes CASRSGLPLTDTQYF. The chain is built from TRBV5-1 and TRBJ2-3; D gene unclear. This CDR3 comprises 15 residues. Trimming stripped 5 bases from V and 2 bases from J, with 15 bases between. The germline gives CDR1 SGHRS, CDR2 YFSETQ.

This clonotype was detected ten times or more. The gene calls are TRBV7-9 and TRBJ1-5; 7 positions agree with TRBD1. CDR1 is SEHNR and CDR2 is FQNEAQ in the germline V gene (reference sequence). CDR3 length equals 14 residues. With V trimmed by 4 bases and J by 1 base, 1 base remained unmatched. The chain's CDR3 is CASSWDSSNQPQHF. The CDR3 nucleotides read TGTGCCAGCAGCTGGGACAGCAGCAATCAGCCCCAGCATTTT.

The chain combines TRBV5-1 with TRBJ1-1, with TRBD1 as a possible D gene (5 bases). In germline, CDR1 is SGHRS, CDR2 YFSETQ. Trimming left V 4 bases short and J 2 bases short, with 12 bases between. The CDR3 loop spans 14 amino acids. CDR3 protein: CASSPVGQNTEAFF. CDR3 nucleotide sequence: TGCGCCAGCAGCCCCGTGGGGCAAAACACTGAAGCTTTCTTT.

This clonotype was detected many times. The J gene is TRBJ2-1, the V gene TRBV7-2; 12 bases line up with TRBD2. V shed 3 bases and J 7 bases; nucleotides not matched to a gene: 13. Germline loops: CDR1 SGHTA, CDR2 FQGNSA. This CDR3 is 18 amino acids long. Here the CDR3 reads CASSLNLLAGGGVNEQFF. CDR3 coding DNA: TGTGCCAGCAGCTTGAACCTTCTAGCGGGAGGGGGCGTAAATGAGCAGTTCTTC.

The genes are TRBV6-2 or TRBV6-3 and TRBJ2-6, with D possibly being TRBD1 or TRBD2 (5 bases each). This CDR3 is built from 18 residues. Between the trimmed V and J ends, which lost 4 bases and 0 bases, there was a span of 16 bases. Germline V gene data show CDR1 as MNHEY and CDR2 as SVGEGT. CDR3 sequence: CASSFSRTRGSGANVLTF. CDR3 DNA: TGTGCCAGCAGTTTCTCCAGGACACGGGGCTCTGGGGCCAACGTCCTGACTTTC.

This clonotype was detected a few times. The chain links TRBV7-9 to TRBJ2-7; TRBD1 matches 8 bases. The ends lost 2 bases at V and 6 bases at J; junction bases unmatched: 3. Germline loops: CDR1 SEHNR, CDR2 FQNEAQ (reference sequence). This CDR3 is 13 amino acids long. CDR3 in amino acids: CASSLPGGGEQYF. CDR3 nucleotides: TGTGCCAGCAGCTTACCAGGGGGCGGCGAGCAGTACTTC.

The CDR3 sequence: CASSVARDSPLHF. CDR3 DNA: TGTGCCAGCAGCGTAGCTCGGGATTCACCCCTCCACTTT. The chain carries TRBV9 and TRBJ1-6; D unresolved. V lost 0 bases and J lost 8, with 6 bases in between. The V gene's germline CDR1 is SGDLS and CDR2 YYNGEE. The length of the CDR3 is 13 residues.

The chain carries TRBV19 and TRBJ1-6, with a tentative D call TRBD1 (6 bases). V lost 4 bases and J lost 10, with 20 bases in between. CDR3 length: 16 residues. CDR1 and CDR2 (germline): LNHDA, SQIVND (reference sequence). The CDR3 sequence is CASSTRSGAGSSPLHF. CDR3 nucleotides: TGTGCCAGTAGTACGCGTTCAGGGGCGGGGAGCTCACCCCTCCACTTT.

Many counts were recorded for this clonotype. The gene calls are TRBV11-2 and TRBJ2-7, with TRBD1 matching over 7 bases. V was clipped by 3 bases and J by 7 bases; unmatched bases: 24. The CDR3 length is 19 residues. From germline, CDR1 is SGHAT and CDR2 FQNNGV. CDR3 in amino acids: CASSFRGTVTGNQPFEQYF. CDR3 in DNA: TGTGCCAGCAGCTTCAGGGGGACGGTGACAGGCAATCAACCATTTGAGCAGTACTTC.

Only a few counts were recorded for this clonotype. This chain uses TRBV7-8 with TRBJ2-2; D gene uncertain. The V and J ends lost 1 base and 2 bases respectively, with 5 bases between them. The length of the CDR3 is 14 residues. Per germline, CDR1 SGHVS and CDR2 FQNEAQ. The CDR3 nucleotides are TGTGCCAGCAGCTTAGTTTTAAACACCGGGGAGCTGTTTTTT. It yields the protein CASSLVLNTGELFF.

There are a few counts of this clonotype. V and J are TRBV6-2 or TRBV6-3 and TRBJ2-7; a possible D gene is TRBD2 (6 bases). V lost 0 bases and J lost 6, with 21 bases in between. CDR1 MNHEY and CDR2 SVGEGT come from the germline V gene. The CDR3 contains 17 residues. The CDR3 DNA follows: TGTGCCAGCAGTTACTCCCTCTCGGGACTTCAAAATTTCGAGCAGTACTTC. It codes for CASSYSLSGLQNFEQYF.

This clonotype was seen at least ten times. The chain carries TRBV12-5 and TRBJ2-3; TRBD1 is a possible D gene (5 bases). The germline V gene has CDR1 LGHNT and CDR2 FRNRAP. Trimming removed 5 bases at V and 1 base at J, with 10 bases between. The CDR3 is 14 amino acids. CDR3 loop: CASGPGYRTDTQYF. The CDR3 DNA sequence: TGTGCTAGTGGTCCAGGGTATCGCACAGATACGCAGTATTTT. Supplemented by reference TRBV12-5 and TRBJ2-3, the full variable domain reads DARVTQTPRHKVTEMGQEVTMRCQPILGHNTVFWYRQTMMQGLELLAYFRNRAPLDDSGMPKDRFSAEMPDATLATLKIQPSEPRDSAVYFCASGPGYRTDTQYFGPGTRLTVL.

The chain joins TRBV15 to TRBJ2-1; D is undetermined. Trimming shortened V by 0 bases and J by 9 bases, and 12 bases separated the two germline ends. The CDR3 has 14 amino acids. The V gene's germline CDR1 is LNHNV and CDR2 YYDKDF (reference sequence). CDR3 in DNA: TGTGCCACCAGCAGAGATCTTATAGAAGGTGAGCAGTTCTTC. Residues: CATSRDLIEGEQFF.